This passage covers 27 T cell receptor beta chains from one sample sequenced in a study of post-analysis software for immune sequencing data. Unique molecular identifiers featured in each of the TCR beta cDNA libraries. TCRdb recomputed calls from the PCR reads with MiXCR, one row per CDR3 protein. The sample lists approximately 570,000 distinct CDR3 sequences, about 40% occurring once. These receptors have no known antigen. Overall study results and limits: Five TRBV segments, TRBV5-6, TRBV5-1 and TRBV20-1 among them, were found more frequent in patients than controls.

The sample was blood. The source of these receptors is a girl aged 5-17 years with multiple sclerosis.

The chain is built from TRBV12-3 or TRBV12-4 and TRBJ2-1, with 7 nucleotides matching TRBD1. Trimming removed 5 bases from V and 4 bases from J; junction bases left unmatched: 5. The CDR3 covers 14 residues. CDR3 bases: TGTGCCAGCAGTCCGGGACAGAAATACAATGAGCAGTTCTTC. Protein product: CASSPGQKYNEQFF.

The table lists this clonotype with a count of one. The V and J genes are TRBV11-1 and TRBJ1-1; D possibly corresponds to TRBD1 (5 bases). The CDR3 is made up of 16 amino acids. Trimming stripped 0 bases from V and 1 base from J, with 12 bases between. Looked up from germline, CDR1 is SGHAT and CDR2 is FQDESV (reference sequence). This CDR3 reads CASSLALIGANTEAFF. The CDR3 DNA is TGTGCCAGCAGCTTAGCCCTAATAGGGGCGAACACTGAAGCTTTCTTT. The whole variable domain, remainder taken from reference TRBV11-1 and TRBJ1-1, is EAEVAQSPRYKITEKSQAVAFWCDPISGHATLYWYRQILGQGPELLVQFQDESVVDDSQLPKDRFSAERLKGVDSTLKIQPAELGDSAMYLCASSLALIGANTEAFFGQGTRLTVV.

The chain has TRBV27 and TRBJ2-5; 8 bases map to TRBD2. The CDR3 contains 14 residues. J was trimmed by 2 bases and V by 10 bases; bases with no gene match: 9. Germline CDR1 and CDR2: MNHEY and SMNVEV (reference sequence). This chain's CDR3 is CATGGRGEQETQYF. DNA of the CDR3: TGTGCCACCGGAGGGCGGGGGGAACAAGAGACCCAGTACTTC.

This clonotype turned up a few times. The rearrangement joins TRBV20-1 to TRBJ2-3, with 7 bases that match TRBD2. J lost 0 bases, V lost 4 bases, and 4 bases had no gene match. Germline values: CDR1 DFQATT, CDR2 SNEGSKA (reference sequence). The length of the CDR3 is 14 residues. The CDR3 DNA follows: TGCAGTGCTACATGGCGGGAGAGCACAGATACGCAGTATTTT. Its protein is CSATWRESTDTQYF.

The gene calls are TRBV5-1 and TRBJ2-5, with TRBD2 identical over 7 bases. The CDR3 runs 12 residues. With 4 bases clipped from V and 5 bases from J, the junction kept 2 bases outside the gene matches. CDR1 is SGHRS, CDR2 YFSETQ, per germline. The CDR3 region is CASSVSGETQYF. DNA for the CDR3: TGCGCCAGCAGCGTTAGCGGGGAGACCCAGTACTTC.

The CDR3 DNA sequence: TGTGCCAGCGGATATACAGGGTTCGGGGAGACCCAGTACTTC. Its translation is CASGYTGFGETQYF. The chain combines TRBV4-2 with TRBJ2-5, with D maybe TRBD1 (6 bases). V lost 8 bases and J 5 bases, leaving 18 bases between the germline ends. Germline lookup yields CDR1 LGHNA and CDR2 YNFKEQ. The CDR3 totals 14 residues.

This clonotype was seen only once. The chain links TRBV7-2 to TRBJ1-4, with TRBD1 identical over 7 bases. The CDR3 has 13 amino acids. The germline gives CDR1 SGHTA, CDR2 FQGNSA. With V trimmed by 1 base and J by 14 bases, 7 bases remained unmatched. The chain's CDR3 is CASSLVDRAVLFF. CDR3 coding DNA: TGTGCCAGCAGCTTAGTAGACAGGGCGGTTCTGTTTTTT.

The genes are TRBV7-8 and TRBJ2-6; D unclear. The CDR3 extends over 13 amino acids. Trimming took 8 bases from V and 0 from J, leaving 5 bases between them. CDR1 and CDR2 from the germline V gene are SGHVS and FQNEAQ. CDR3 sequence: CASFHSGANVLTF. The DNA of the CDR3 is TGTGCCAGCTTCCACTCTGGGGCCAACGTCCTGACTTTC.

This rearrangement joins TRBV10-3 to TRBJ2-7, with D possibly TRBD2 on 6 matching bases. The CDR3 contains 13 residues. Between the trimmed V and J ends, which lost 8 bases and 0 bases, there was a span of 11 bases. From germline, CDR1 is ENHRY and CDR2 SYGVKD. Here the CDR3 DNA reads TGTGCCATCGGAGGCGGGGTCTCCTACGAGCAGTACTTC. This sequence encodes CAIGGGVSYEQYF.

This clonotype was seen many times. V usage is TRBV12-3 or TRBV12-4 and J usage is TRBJ2-7, with D perhaps TRBD1 (5 bases). Trimming left V 6 bases short and J 6 bases short, with 9 bases between. This CDR3 is built from 11 residues. The CDR3 sequence: CASSLTGEQYF. CDR3 sequence (DNA): TGTGCCAGCAGCCTCACAGGCGAGCAGTACTTC.

The chain employs TRBV10-3 and TRBJ1-5, with TRBD1 identical over 8 bases. The length of the CDR3 is 14 residues. The germline V gene has CDR1 ENHRY and CDR2 SYGVKD. V was pared by 2 bases and J by 5 bases, with 2 bases of the junction left unmatched. DNA of the CDR3: TGTGCCATCAGTGAGGGGACAGGCTATCAGCCCCAGCATTTT. Translated, it gives CAISEGTGYQPQHF.

The chain recombines TRBV20-1 with TRBJ1-2, with D possibly TRBD1 on 6 matching bases. The ends were cut back, 5 bases at V and 4 bases at J, with 20 bases in the middle. This CDR3 comprises 15 residues. Germline CDR1 is DFQATT and CDR2 is SNEGSKA (reference sequence). CDR3 loop: CSAQALRGVVYGYTF. As DNA, the CDR3 is TGCAGTGCTCAGGCCCTCAGGGGAGTTGTCTATGGCTACACCTTC.

This chain connects TRBV15 to TRBJ2-5, with a possible D match to TRBD2 (6 bases). Trimming took 4 bases from V and 4 from J, leaving 10 bases between them. CDR3 size: 13 residues. Germline V gene lookup returns CDR1 LNHNV and CDR2 YYDKDF (reference sequence). CDR3 nucleotide sequence: TGTGCCACCAGCAAGCGGGTCGGAGAGACCCAGTACTTC. Protein sequence: CATSKRVGETQYF.

The chain uses TRBV5-6 and TRBJ2-1, with D possibly TRBD2 on 6 matching bases. Germline V gene data show CDR1 as SGHDT and CDR2 as YYEEEE. Trimming removed 7 bases from V and 4 bases from J, with 15 bases in between. The CDR3 has 14 amino acids. In nucleotides, the CDR3 is TGTGCCAGCGAGGTCCAGCGGGCGTACAATGAGCAGTTCTTC. Encoded protein: CASEVQRAYNEQFF.

The V and J genes are TRBV7-2 and TRBJ2-3; the D is unclear. The length of the CDR3 is 14 residues. The V and J ends lost 7 bases and 0 bases respectively, with 11 bases between them. The germline CDR1 and CDR2 sequences are SGHTA and FQGNSA. The CDR3 coding sequence is TGTGCCAGCACCCCCGGGCAGAGCACAGATACGCAGTATTTT. It specifies CASTPGQSTDTQYF.

This clonotype was seen more than once but under ten times. The chain carries TRBV29-1 and TRBJ2-7; D is unresolved. V was pared by 4 bases and J by 6 bases, with 10 bases between. CDR1 and CDR2 from the germline V gene are SQVTM and ANQGSEA. The CDR3 has 11 amino acids. CDR3 sequence reads: CSVVFGSEQYF. The CDR3 DNA follows: TGCAGCGTTGTATTCGGGTCCGAGCAGTACTTC.

This chain uses TRBV20-1 with TRBJ1-1, with D unclear. V gave up 5 bases and J gave up 4 bases, with 11 bases separating them. This CDR3 comprises 12 residues. The germline CDR1 and CDR2 sequences are DFQATT and SNEGSKA (reference sequence). The CDR3 DNA is TGCAGTGCTCATTGGTCCGGCACTGAAGCTTTCTTT. Amino acid sequence: CSAHWSGTEAFF.

In its sample, this clonotype was seen a few times. The gene calls are TRBV4-1 and TRBJ1-5; the D gene is possibly TRBD1 (5 bases). The length of the CDR3 is 14 residues. Trimming removed 3 bases from V and 7 bases from J, with 13 bases in between. Germline CDR1 is MGHRA and CDR2 is YSYEKL. The CDR3 protein is CASSHQGVDQPQHF. CDR3 nucleotide sequence: TGCGCCAGCAGCCACCAGGGCGTCGACCAGCCCCAGCATTTT.

The rearrangement links TRBV10-3 to TRBJ1-2; D is unresolved. Germline CDR1 ENHRY, CDR2 SYGVKD. The CDR3 is made up of 15 amino acids. Trimming took off 0 bases at V and 2 bases at J, with 10 bases between the two ends. CDR3 sequence (DNA): TGTGCCATCAGTGAGTCTGCACAGCCCAACTATGGCTACACCTTC. Its translation: CAISESAQPNYGYTF.

The chain recombines TRBV12-3 or TRBV12-4 with TRBJ2-3; D is undetermined. Deletions cut 2 bases from V and 2 bases from J, with 8 bases between. The CDR3 sequence is 14 residues long. CDR3 nucleotides: TGTGCCAGCAGTTTAAGGGCTACCACAGATACGCAGTATTTT. It translates to CASSLRATTDTQYF.

Note on this clonotype: One junction end disagrees with the germline gene, perhaps due to a read error. The genes are TRBV5-1 and TRBJ2-7; TRBD2 agrees at 7 bases. CDR1 is SGHRS, CDR2 YFSETQ, per germline. This CDR3 region has 14 residues. The DNA of the CDR3 is TGCTCCAGCAGCCGGGGGGATAACGGCTACGAGCAGTACTTC. It codes for CSSSRGDNGYEQYF.

The chain carries TRBV5-1 and TRBJ2-3, with TRBD2 as a possible D gene (7 bases). Germline loops: CDR1 SGHRS, CDR2 YFSETQ. The ends were cut back, 2 bases at V and 5 bases at J, with 9 bases in the middle. The CDR3 is made up of 13 amino acids. The CDR3 bases are TGCGCCAGCAGCTTCGGGGGGCAAGATACGCAGTATTTT. Translated: CASSFGGQDTQYF. The variable domain in full, completed from reference TRBV5-1 and TRBJ2-3, reads KAGVTQTPRYLIKTRGQQVTLSCSPISGHRSVSWYQQTPGQGLQFLFEYFSETQRNKGNFPGRFSGRQFSNSRSEMNVSTLELGDSALYLCASSFGGQDTQYFGPGTRLTVL.

Of note for this clonotype: One junction end disagrees with the germline gene, perhaps due to a read error. This rearrangement joins TRBV2 to TRBJ2-1; TRBD1 matches at 9 bases. Germline CDR1 is SNHLY and CDR2 is FYNNEI. The CDR3 runs 13 residues. CDR3 nucleotides: TGTGCCAGCTCATTGGACAGGGGCTTTGAGCAGGTCTTC. Its protein product is CASSLDRGFEQVF.

This clonotype was counted a few times. V gene TRBV12-3 or TRBV12-4 combines with J gene TRBJ1-2; possible D gene TRBD1, 6 bases. The CDR3 runs to 14 residues. V was clipped by 2 bases and J by 4 bases, with 11 bases between them. The CDR3 sequence is CASSLWGRGYGYTF. CDR3 DNA: TGTGCCAGCAGTTTATGGGGCAGGGGCTATGGCTACACCTTC.

The chain carries TRBV5-1 and TRBJ2-1, with D unresolved. CDR1 SGHRS and CDR2 YFSETQ come from the germline V gene. V was pared by 5 bases and J by 0 bases, with 12 bases between. The CDR3 is made up of 15 amino acids. CDR3 protein: CASSPTDSSYNEQFF. CDR3 DNA: TGCGCCAGCAGTCCAACCGATTCCTCCTACAATGAGCAGTTCTTC.

The J gene is TRBJ2-7, the V gene TRBV27; D is perhaps TRBD1 (6 bases). The CDR3 is 14 residues long. CDR1 is MNHEY and CDR2 is SMNVEV in the germline V gene (reference sequence). Trimming left V 5 bases short and J 3 bases short, with 14 bases between. The CDR3, as DNA: TGTGCCAGCAGTCCAGGGGTAGGGGACTACGAGCAGTACTTC. This codes for CASSPGVGDYEQYF.

The chain is built from TRBV20-1 and TRBJ2-1, with 7 bases that match TRBD2. J lost 3 bases, V lost 2 bases, and 7 bases had no gene match. This CDR3 region has 15 residues. Germline loops: CDR1 DFQATT, CDR2 SNEGSKA (reference sequence). The CDR3 region has the DNA TGCAGTGCTAGAAATTTTGAGCGGGGCTACAATGAGCAGTTCTTC. The encoded protein is CSARNFERGYNEQFF.